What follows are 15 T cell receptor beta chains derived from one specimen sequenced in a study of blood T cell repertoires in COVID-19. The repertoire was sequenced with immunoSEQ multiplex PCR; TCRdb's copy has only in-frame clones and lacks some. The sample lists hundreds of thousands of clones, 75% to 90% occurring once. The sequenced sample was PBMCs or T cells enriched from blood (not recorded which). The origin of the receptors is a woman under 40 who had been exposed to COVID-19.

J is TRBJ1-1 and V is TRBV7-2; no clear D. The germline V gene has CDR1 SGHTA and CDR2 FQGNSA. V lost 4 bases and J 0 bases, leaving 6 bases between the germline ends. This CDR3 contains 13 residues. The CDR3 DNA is TGTACCAGCAGCTCAACACTGAACACTGAAGCTTTCTTT. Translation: CTSSSTLNTEAFF.

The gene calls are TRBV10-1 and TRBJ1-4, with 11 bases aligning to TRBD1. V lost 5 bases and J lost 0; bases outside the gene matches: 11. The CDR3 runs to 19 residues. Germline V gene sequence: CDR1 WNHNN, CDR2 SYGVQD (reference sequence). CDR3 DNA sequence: TGCGCCAGCAGTAGGTCCGGGACAGGGGGAGTTGCAACTAATGAAAAACTGTTTTTT. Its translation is CASSRSGTGGVATNEKLFF.

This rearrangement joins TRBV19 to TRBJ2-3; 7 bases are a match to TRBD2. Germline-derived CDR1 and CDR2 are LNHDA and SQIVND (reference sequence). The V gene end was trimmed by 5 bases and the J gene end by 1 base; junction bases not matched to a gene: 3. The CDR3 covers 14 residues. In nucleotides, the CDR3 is TGTGCCAGTAGTTCTGCGGGGGGCACAGATACGCAGTATTTT. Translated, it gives CASSSAGGTDTQYF.

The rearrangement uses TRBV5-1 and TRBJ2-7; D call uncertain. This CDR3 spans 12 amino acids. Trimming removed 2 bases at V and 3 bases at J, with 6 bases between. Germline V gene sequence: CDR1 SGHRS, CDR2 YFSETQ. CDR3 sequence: CASSLNFYEQYF. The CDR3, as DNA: TGCGCCAGCAGCTTAAACTTCTACGAGCAGTACTTC.

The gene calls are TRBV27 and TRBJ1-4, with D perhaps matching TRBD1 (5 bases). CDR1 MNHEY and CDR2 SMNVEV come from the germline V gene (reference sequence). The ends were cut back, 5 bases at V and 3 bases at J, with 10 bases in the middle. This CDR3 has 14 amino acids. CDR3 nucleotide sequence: TGTGCCAGCAGTCAGTGGGGGGCTAATGAAAAACTGTTTTTT. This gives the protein CASSQWGANEKLFF.

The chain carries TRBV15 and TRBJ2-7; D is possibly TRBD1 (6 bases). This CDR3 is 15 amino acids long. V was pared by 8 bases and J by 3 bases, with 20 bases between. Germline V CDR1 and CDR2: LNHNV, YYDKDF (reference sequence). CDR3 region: CATSSGGRVHYEQYF. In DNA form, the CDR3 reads TGTGCCACCTCCAGTGGGGGCAGGGTCCACTACGAGCAGTACTTC.

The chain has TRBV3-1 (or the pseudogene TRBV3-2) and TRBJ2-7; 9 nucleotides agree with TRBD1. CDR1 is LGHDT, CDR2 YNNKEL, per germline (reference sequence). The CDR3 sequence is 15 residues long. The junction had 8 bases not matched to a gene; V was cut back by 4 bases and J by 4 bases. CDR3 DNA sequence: TGTGCCAGCAGCCTTCGGCCGGGACAGGGTTACGAGCAGTACTTC. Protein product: CASSLRPGQGYEQYF.

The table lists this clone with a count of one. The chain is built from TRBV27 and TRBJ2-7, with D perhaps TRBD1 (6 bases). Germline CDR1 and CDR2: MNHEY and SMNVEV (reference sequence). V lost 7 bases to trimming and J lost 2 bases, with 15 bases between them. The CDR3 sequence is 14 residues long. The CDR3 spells CASNKIRQAYEQYF. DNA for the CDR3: TGTGCCAGCAACAAGATTCGACAGGCCTACGAGCAGTACTTC.

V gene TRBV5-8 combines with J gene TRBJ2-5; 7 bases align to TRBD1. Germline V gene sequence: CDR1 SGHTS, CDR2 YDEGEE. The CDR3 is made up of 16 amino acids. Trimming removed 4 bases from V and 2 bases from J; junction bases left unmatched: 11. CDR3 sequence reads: CASSKRETGTQETQYF. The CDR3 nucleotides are TGTGCCAGCAGCAAAAGAGAGACAGGGACGCAAGAGACCCAGTACTTC.

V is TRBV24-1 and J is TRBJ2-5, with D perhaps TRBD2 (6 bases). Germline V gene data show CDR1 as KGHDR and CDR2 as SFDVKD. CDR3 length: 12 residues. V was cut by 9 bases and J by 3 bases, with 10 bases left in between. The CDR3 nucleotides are TGTGCCACCGTCGGGAGCGAAGAGACCCAGTACTTC. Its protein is CATVGSEETQYF.

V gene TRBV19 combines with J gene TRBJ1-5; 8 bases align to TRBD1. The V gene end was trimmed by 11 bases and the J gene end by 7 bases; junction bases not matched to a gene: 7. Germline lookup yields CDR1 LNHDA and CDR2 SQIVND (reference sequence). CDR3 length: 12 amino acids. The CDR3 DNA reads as TGTGCCGCCACGACAGGGGAACAGCCCCAGCATTTT. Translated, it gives CAATTGEQPQHF.

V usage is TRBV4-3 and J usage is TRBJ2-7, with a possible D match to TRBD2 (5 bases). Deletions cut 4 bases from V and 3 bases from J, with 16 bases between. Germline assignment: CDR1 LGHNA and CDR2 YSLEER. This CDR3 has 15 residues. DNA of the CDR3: TGCGCCAGCAGCCCTAGTTTCCGGGGAGACTACGAGCAGTACTTC. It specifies CASSPSFRGDYEQYF.

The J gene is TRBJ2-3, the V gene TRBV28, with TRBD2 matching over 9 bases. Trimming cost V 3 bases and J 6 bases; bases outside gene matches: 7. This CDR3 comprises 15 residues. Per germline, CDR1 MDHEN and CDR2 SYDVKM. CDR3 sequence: CASSFVAGASDTQYF. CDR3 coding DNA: TGTGCCAGCAGTTTCGTAGCGGGAGCTTCGGATACGCAGTATTTT.

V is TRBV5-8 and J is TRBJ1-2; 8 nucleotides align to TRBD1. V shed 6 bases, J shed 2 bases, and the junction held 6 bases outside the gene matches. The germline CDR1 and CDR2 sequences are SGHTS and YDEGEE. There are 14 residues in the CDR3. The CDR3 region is CASTRTGSNYGYTF. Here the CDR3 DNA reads TGTGCCAGCACCAGGACAGGGTCCAACTATGGCTACACCTTC.

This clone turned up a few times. The DNA of the CDR3 is TGTGCCAGCTCGCCAACGGGAGGCAAAGAGACCCAGTACTTC. Amino acids: CASSPTGGKETQYF. V is TRBV18 and J is TRBJ2-5; 7 bases map to TRBD2. CDR1 is KGHSH, CDR2 LQKENI, per germline. The CDR3 runs 14 residues. V was clipped by 6 bases and J by 3 bases; unmatched bases: 7.